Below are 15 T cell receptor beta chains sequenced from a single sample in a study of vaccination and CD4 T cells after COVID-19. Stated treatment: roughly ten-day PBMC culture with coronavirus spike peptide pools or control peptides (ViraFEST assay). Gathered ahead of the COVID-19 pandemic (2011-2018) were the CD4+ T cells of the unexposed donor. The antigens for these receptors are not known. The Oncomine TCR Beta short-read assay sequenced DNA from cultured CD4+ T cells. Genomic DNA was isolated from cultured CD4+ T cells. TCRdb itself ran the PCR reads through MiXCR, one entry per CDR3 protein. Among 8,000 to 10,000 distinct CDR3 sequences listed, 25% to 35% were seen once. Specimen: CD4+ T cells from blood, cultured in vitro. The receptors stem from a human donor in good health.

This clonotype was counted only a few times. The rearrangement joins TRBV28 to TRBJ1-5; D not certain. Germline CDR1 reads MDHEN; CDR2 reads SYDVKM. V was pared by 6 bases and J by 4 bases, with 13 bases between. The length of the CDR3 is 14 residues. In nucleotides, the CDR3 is TGTGCCAGCAGAGCTCCTACAATTAATCAGCCCCAGCATTTT. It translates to CASRAPTINQPQHF.

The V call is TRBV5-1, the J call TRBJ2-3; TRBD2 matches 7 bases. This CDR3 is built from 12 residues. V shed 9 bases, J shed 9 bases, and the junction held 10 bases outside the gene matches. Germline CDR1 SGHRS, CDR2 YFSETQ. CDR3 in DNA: TGCGCCACCAACCACGGGGAGGGGACGCAGTATTTT. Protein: CATNHGEGTQYF. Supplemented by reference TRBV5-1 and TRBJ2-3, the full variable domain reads KAGVTQTPRYLIKTRGQQVTLSCSPISGHRSVSWYQQTPGQGLQFLFEYFSETQRNKGNFPGRFSGRQFSNSRSEMNVSTLELGDSALYLCATNHGEGTQYFGPGTRLTVL.

The CDR3: CASRGPLSTDTQYF. The CDR3 DNA reads TGTGCCAGCAGAGGTCCCTTGTCCACAGATACGCAGTATTTT. This chain links TRBV7-2 with TRBJ2-3, with D unresolved. Trimming cost V 6 bases and J 2 bases, with 12 bases left between them. This CDR3 has 14 residues. Germline CDR1 is SGHTA and CDR2 is FQGNSA.

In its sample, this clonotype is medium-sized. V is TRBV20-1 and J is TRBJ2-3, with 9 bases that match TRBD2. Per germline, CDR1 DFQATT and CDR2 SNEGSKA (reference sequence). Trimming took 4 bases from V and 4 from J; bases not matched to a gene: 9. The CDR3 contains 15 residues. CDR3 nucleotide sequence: TGCAGTGCTACCACAAGCAGCGGGAGGCCAGATACGCAGTATTTT. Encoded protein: CSATTSSGRPDTQYF.

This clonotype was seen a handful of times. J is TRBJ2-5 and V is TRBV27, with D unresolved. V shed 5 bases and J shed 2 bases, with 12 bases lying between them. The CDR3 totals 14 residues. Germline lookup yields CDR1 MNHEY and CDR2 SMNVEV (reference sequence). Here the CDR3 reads CASSRSVRQETQYF. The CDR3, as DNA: TGTGCCAGCAGTCGCAGCGTCAGACAAGAGACCCAGTACTTC.

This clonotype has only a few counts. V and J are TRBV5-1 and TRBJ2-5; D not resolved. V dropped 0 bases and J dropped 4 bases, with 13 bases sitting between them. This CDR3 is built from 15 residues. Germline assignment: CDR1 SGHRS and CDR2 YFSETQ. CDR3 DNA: TGCGCCAGCAGCTTGGGAGGCAGCCCAGGAGAGACCCAGTACTTC. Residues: CASSLGGSPGETQYF.

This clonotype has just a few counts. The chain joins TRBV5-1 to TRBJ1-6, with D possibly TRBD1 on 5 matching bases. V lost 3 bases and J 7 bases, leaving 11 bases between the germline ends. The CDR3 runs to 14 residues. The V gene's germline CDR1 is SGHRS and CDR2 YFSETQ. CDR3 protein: CASSSRDGNSPLHF. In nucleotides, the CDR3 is TGCGCCAGCAGCTCCCGGGACGGGAATTCACCCCTCCACTTT.

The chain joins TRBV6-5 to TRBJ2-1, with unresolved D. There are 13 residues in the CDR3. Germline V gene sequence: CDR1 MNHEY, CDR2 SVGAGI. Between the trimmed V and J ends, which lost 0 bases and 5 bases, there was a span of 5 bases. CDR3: CASSYSVDNEQFF. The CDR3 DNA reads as TGTGCCAGCAGTTACTCGGTAGACAATGAGCAGTTCTTC.

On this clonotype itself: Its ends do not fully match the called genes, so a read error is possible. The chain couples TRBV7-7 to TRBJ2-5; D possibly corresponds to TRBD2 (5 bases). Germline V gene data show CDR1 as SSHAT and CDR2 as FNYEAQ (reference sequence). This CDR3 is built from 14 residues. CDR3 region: CASSPSGEQETQYF. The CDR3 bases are TGTGCTAGCAGCCCTTCCGGGGAACAAGAGACCCAGTACTTC. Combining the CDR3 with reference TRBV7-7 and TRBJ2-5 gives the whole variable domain GAGVSQSPRYKVTKRGQDVTLRCDPISSHATLYWYQQALGQGPEFLTYFNYEAQPDKSGLPSDRFSAERPEGSISTLTIQRTEQRDSAMYRCASSPSGEQETQYFGPGTRLLVL.

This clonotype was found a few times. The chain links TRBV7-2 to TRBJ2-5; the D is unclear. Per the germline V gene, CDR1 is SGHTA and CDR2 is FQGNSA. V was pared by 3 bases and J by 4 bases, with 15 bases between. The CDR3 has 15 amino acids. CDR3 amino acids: CASSFGPPKGETQYF. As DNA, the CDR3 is TGTGCCAGCAGCTTTGGCCCCCCCAAGGGAGAGACCCAGTACTTC.

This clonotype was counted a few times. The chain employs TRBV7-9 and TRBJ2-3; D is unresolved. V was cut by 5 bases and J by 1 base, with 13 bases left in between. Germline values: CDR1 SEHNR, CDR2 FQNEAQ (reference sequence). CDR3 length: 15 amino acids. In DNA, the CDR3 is TGTGCCAGCAGCCCCAACCTCTGGGGCACAGATACGCAGTATTTT. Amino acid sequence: CASSPNLWGTDTQYF. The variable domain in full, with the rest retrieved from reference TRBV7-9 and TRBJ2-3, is DTGVSQNPRHKITKRGQNVTFRCDPISEHNRLYWYRQTLGQGPEFLTYFQNEAQLEKSRLLSDRFSAERPKGSFSTLEIQRTEQGDSAMYLCASSPNLWGTDTQYFGPGTRLTVL.

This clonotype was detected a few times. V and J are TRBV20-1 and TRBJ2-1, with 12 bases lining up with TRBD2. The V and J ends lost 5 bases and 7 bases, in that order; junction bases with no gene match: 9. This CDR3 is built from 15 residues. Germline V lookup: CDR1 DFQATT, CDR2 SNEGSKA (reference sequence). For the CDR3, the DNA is TGCAGTGCTGAAAGAGGACTAGCGGGAAATAATGAGCAGTTCTTC. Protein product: CSAERGLAGNNEQFF.

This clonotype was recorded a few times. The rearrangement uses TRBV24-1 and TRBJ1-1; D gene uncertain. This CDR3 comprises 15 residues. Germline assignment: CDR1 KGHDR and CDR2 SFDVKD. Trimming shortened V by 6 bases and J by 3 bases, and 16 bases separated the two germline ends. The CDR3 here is CATSSSGGGYTEAFF. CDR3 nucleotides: TGTGCCACCAGTTCTTCCGGAGGAGGGTACACTGAAGCTTTCTTT.

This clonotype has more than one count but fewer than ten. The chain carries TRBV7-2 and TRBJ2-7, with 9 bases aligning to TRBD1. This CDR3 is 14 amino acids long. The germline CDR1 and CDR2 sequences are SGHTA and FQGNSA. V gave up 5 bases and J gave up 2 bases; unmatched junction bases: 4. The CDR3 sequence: CASSTGQGPYEQYF. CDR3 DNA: TGTGCCAGCAGCACGGGACAGGGCCCCTACGAGCAGTACTTC.

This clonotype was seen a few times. CDR3 amino acids: CSAREGTLNTEAFF. In nucleotides, the CDR3 is TGCAGTGCTAGAGAAGGGACCTTGAACACTGAAGCTTTCTTT. This chain connects TRBV20-1 to TRBJ1-1, with D possibly TRBD1 on 5 matching bases. V was shortened by 0 bases and J by 0 bases, with 8 bases between the two germline ends. CDR1 DFQATT and CDR2 SNEGSKA come from the germline V gene (reference sequence). The CDR3 totals 14 residues.